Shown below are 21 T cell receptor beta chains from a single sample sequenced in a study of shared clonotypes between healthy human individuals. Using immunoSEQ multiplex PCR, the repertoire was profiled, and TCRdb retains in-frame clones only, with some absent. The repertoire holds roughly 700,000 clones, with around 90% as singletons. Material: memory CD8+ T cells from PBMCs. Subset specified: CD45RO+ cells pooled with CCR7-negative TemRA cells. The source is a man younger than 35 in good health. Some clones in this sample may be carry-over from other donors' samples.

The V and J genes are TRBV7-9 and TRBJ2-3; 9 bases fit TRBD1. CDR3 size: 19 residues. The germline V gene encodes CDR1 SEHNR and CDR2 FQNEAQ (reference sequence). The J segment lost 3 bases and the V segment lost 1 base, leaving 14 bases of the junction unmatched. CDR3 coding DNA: TGTGCCAGCAGCTTAGTCTCCGCCAGGACAGGGGCTGAAACAGATACGCAGTATTTT. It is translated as CASSLVSARTGAETDTQYF.

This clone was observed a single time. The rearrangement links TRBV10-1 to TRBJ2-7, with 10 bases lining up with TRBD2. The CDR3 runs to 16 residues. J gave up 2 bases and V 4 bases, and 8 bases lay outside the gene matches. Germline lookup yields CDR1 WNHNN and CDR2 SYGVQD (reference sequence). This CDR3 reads CASSAKLAGATYEQYF. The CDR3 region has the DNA TGCGCCAGCAGTGCGAAGCTAGCGGGGGCCACCTACGAGCAGTACTTC.

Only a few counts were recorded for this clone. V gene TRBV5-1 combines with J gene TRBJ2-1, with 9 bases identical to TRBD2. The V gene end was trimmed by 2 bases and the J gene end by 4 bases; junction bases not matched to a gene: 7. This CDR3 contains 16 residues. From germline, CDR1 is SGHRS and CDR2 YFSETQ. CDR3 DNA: TGCGCCAGCAGCTTCCTCCGGGCGGGAGGGTACAATGAGCAGTTCTTC. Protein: CASSFLRAGGYNEQFF.

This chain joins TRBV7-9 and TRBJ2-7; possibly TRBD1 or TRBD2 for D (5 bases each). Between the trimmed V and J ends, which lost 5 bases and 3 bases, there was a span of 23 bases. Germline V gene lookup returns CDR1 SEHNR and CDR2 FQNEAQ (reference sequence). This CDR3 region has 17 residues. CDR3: CASSPTLTVGTHYEQYF. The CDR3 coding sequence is TGTGCCAGCAGCCCCACCCTGACAGTTGGGACGCACTACGAGCAGTACTTC.

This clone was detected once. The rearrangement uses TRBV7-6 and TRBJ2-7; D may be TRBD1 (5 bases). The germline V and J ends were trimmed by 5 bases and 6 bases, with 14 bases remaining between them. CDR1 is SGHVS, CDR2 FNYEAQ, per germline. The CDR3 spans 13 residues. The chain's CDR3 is CASSVGEVFEQYF. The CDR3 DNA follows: TGTGCCAGCAGCGTAGGGGAAGTGTTCGAGCAGTACTTC. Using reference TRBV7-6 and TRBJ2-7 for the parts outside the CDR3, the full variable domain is GAGVSQSPRYKVTKRGQDVALRCDPISGHVSLYWYRQALGQGPEFLTYFNYEAQQDKSGLPNDRFSAERPEGSISTLTIQRTEQRDSAMYRCASSVGEVFEQYFGPGTRLTVT.

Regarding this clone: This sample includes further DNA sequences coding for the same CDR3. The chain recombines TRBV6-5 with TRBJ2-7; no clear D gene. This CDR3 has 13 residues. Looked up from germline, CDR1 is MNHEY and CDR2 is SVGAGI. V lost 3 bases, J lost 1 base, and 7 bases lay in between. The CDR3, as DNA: TGTGCCAGCAGTTATTCCGAGTCCTACGAGCAGTACTTC. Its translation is CASSYSESYEQYF.

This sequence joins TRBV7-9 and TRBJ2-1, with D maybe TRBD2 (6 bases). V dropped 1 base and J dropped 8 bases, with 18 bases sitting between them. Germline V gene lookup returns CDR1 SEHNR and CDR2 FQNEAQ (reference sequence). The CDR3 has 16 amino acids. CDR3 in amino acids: CASSLGAGGPTDEQFF. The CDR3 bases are TGTGCCAGCAGCTTAGGGGCCGGGGGACCGACGGATGAGCAGTTCTTC.

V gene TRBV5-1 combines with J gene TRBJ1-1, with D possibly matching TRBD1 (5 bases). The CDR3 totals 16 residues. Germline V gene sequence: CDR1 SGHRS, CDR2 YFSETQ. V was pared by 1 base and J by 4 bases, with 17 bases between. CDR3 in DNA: TGCGCCAGCAGCTTGTGGTTACAGGATCATAGCACTGAAGCTTTCTTT. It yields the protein CASSLWLQDHSTEAFF.

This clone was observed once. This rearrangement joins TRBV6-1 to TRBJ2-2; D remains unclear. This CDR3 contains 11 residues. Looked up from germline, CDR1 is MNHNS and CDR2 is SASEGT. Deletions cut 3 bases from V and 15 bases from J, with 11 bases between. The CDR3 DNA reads TGTGCCAGCAGTGAGATTAGGGTGTTGTTTTTT. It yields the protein CASSEIRVLFF.

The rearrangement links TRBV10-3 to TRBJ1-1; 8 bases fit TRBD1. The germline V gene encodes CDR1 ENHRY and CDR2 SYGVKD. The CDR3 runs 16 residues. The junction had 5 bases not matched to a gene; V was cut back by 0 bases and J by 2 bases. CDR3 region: CAISESGRGLNTEAFF. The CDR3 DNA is TGTGCCATCAGTGAGTCGGGCAGGGGGCTTAACACTGAAGCTTTCTTT.

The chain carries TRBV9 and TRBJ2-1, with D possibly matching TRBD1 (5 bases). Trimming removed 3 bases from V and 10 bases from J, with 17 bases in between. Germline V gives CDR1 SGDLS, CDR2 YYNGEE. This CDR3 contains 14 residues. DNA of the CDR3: TGTGCCAGCAGCGGCCCCGGACACCTCGGGGAGCAGTTCTTC. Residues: CASSGPGHLGEQFF. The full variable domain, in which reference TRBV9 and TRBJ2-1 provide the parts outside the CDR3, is DSGVTQTPKHLITATGQRVTLRCSPRSGDLSVYWYQQSLDQGLQFLIQYYNGEERAKGNILERFSAQQFPDLHSELNLSSLELGDSALYFCASSGPGHLGEQFFGPGTRLTVL.

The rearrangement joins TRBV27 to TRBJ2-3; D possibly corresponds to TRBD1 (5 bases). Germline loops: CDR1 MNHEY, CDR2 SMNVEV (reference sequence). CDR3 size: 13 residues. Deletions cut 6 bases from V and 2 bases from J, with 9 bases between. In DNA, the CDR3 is TGTGCCAGCAGCCGACAGTTCACAGATACGCAGTATTTT. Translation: CASSRQFTDTQYF.

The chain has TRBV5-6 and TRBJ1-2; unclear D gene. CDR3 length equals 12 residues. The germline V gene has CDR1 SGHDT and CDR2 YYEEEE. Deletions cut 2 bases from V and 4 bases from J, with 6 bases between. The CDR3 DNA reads TGTGCCAGCAGCTTTCGGCTCTATGGCTACACCTTC. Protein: CASSFRLYGYTF.

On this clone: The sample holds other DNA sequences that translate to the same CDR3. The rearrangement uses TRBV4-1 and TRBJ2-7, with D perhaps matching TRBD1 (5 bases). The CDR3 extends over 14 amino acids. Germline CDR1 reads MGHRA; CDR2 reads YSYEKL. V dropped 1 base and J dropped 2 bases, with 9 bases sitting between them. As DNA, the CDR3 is TGCGCCAGCAGCCAAGTCCAGGGAACCTACGAGCAGTACTTC. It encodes CASSQVQGTYEQYF.

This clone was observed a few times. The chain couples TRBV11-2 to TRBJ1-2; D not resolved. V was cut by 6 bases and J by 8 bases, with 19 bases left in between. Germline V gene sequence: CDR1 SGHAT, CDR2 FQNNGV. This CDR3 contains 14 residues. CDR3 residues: CASRQAGSFYGYTF. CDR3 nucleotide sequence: TGTGCCAGCAGGCAAGCCGGGTCATTTTACGGCTACACCTTC. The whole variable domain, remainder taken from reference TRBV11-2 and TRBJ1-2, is EAGVAQSPRYKIIEKRQSVAFWCNPISGHATLYWYQQILGQGPKLLIQFQNNGVVDDSQLPKDRFSAERLKGVDSTLKIQPAKLEDSAVYLCASRQAGSFYGYTFGSGTRLTVV.

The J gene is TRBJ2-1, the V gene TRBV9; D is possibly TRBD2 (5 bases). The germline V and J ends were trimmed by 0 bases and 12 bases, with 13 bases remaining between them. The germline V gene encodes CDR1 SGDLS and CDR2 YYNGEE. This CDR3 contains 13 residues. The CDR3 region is CASSVAQKGVQFF. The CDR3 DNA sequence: TGTGCCAGCAGCGTAGCCCAGAAGGGAGTGCAGTTCTTC.

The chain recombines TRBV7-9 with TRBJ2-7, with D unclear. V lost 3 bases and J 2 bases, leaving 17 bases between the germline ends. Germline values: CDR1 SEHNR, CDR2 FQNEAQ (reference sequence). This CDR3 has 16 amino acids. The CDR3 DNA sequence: TGTGCCAGCAGCTTCGAGGCCGGCAGACATCCCTACGAGCAGTACTTC. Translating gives CASSFEAGRHPYEQYF.

The CDR3 bases are TGTGCCAGCAGCCGCCCCCTTGTACTAGCAGATACGCAGTATTTT. Amino acids: CASSRPLVLADTQYF. This chain connects TRBV28 to TRBJ2-3; D possibly corresponds to TRBD2 (5 bases). Germline V gene data show CDR1 as MDHEN and CDR2 as SYDVKM. Trimming left V 6 bases short and J 4 bases short, with 17 bases between. The CDR3 extends over 15 amino acids.

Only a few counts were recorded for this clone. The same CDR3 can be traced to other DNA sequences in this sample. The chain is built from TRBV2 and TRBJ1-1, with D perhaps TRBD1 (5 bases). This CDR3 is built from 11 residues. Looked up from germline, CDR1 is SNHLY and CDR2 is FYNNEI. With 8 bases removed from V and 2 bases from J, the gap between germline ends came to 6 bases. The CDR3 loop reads CASRDNTEAFF. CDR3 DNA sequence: TGTGCCAGCCGGGACAACACTGAAGCTTTCTTT. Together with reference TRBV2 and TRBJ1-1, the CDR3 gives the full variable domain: EPEVTQTPSHQVTQMGQEVILRCVPISNHLYFYWYRQILGQKVEFLVSFYNNEISEKSEIFDDQFSVERPDGSNFTLKIRSTKLEDSAMYFCASRDNTEAFFGQGTRLTVV.

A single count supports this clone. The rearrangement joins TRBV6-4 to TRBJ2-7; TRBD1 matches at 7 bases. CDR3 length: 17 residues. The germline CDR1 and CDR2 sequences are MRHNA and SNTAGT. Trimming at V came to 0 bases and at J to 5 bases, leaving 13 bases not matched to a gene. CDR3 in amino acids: CASSDSNTRTGSDEQYF. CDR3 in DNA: TGTGCCAGCAGTGACTCCAATACTAGGACAGGCTCAGACGAGCAGTACTTC.

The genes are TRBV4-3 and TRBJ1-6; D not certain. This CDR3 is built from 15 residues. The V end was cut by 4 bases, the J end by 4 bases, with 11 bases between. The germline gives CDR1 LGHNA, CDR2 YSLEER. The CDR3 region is CASSPGTAYNSPLHF. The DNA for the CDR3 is TGCGCCAGCAGCCCCGGCACTGCTTATAATTCACCCCTCCACTTT.